This record looks at one TCR beta chain sequence and its context. V lost 2 bases to trimming and J lost 5 bases, with 7 bases between them. Per the germline V gene, CDR1 is SGHRS and CDR2 is YFSETQ. The CDR3 sequence is 12 residues long. These data come from a study of immune evolution from preneoplasia to lung adenocarcinoma. Assay: immunoSEQ multiplex PCR; the TCRdb copy retains only in-frame clones and omits some. The table shows over 3,500 clones, with 79% occurring only once. The chain joins TRBV5-1 to TRBJ1-2; no clear D gene. The sequenced material came from FFPE minimally invasive lung adenocarcinoma tissue. This receptor was obtained from a person between 50 and 69 years old with lung adenocarcinoma. The CDR3 region has the DNA TGCGCCAGCAGCTTCGTCGGGTATGGCTACACCTTC. This codes for CASSFVGYGYTF.